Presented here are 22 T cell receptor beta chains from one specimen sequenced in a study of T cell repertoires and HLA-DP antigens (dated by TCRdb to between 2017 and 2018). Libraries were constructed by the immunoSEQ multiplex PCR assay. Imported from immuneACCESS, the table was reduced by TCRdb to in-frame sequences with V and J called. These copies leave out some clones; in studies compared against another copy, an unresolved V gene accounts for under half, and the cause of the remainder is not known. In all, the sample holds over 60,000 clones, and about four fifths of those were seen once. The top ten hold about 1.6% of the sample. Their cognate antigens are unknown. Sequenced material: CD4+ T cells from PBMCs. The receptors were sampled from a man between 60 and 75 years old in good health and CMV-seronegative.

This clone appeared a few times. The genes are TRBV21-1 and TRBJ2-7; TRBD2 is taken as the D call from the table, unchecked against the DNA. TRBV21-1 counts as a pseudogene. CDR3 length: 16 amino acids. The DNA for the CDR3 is TGTGCCAGCAGCAAACGGGGGGCCCACTGCCTATACGAGCAGTACGTC. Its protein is CASSKRGAHCLYEQYV.

The CDR3 loop reads CASSPGTGGGYEQYF. DNA of the CDR3: TGTGCCAGCAGCCCTGGGACAGGGGGCGGCTACGAGCAGTACTTC. The chain uses TRBV11-3 and TRBJ2-7; 12 nucleotides line up with TRBD1. Germline V gives CDR1 SGHNT, CDR2 YENEEA. The CDR3 is made up of 15 amino acids. Unmatched junction bases numbered 5, after V lost 5 bases and J lost 3 bases.

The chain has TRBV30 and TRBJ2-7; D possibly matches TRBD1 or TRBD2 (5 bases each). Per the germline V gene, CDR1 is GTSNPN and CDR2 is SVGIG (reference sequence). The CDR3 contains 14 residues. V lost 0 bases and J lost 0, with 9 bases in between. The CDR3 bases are TGTGCCTGGAGTGTTGGGGGAACCTCCTACGAGCAGTACTTC. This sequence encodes CAWSVGGTSYEQYF.

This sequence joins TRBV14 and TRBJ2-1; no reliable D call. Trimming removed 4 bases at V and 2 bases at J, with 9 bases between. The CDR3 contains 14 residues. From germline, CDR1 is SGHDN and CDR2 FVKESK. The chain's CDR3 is CASSPVSPYNEQFF. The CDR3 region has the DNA TGTGCCAGCAGCCCGGTCAGTCCCTACAATGAGCAGTTCTTC.

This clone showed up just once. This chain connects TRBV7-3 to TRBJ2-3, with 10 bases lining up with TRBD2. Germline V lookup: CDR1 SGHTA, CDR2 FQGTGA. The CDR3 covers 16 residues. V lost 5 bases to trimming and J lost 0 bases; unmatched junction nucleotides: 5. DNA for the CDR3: TGTGCCAGCAGCCCATTAGCGGGAGGAAGCACAGATACGCAGTATTTT. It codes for CASSPLAGGSTDTQYF.

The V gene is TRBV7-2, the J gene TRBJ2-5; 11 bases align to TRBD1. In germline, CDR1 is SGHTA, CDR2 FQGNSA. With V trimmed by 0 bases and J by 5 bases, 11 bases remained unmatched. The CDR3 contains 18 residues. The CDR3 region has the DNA TGTGCCAGCAGCTTAGCGACCCCCGGGACAGGGGGTGGGGAGACCCAGTACTTC. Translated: CASSLATPGTGGGETQYF.

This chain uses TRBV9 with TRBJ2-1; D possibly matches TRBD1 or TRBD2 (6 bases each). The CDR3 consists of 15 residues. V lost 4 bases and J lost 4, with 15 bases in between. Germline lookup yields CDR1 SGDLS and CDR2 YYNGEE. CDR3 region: CASSPPEGVYNEQFF. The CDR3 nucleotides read TGTGCCAGCAGCCCTCCGGAGGGGGTTTACAATGAGCAGTTCTTC.

The CDR3 DNA reads TGTGCCAGCAGCACCGGGACTAGCGGACTGGGAGGGACCCAGTACTTC. Translated, it gives CASSTGTSGLGGTQYF. This rearrangement joins TRBV7-9 to TRBJ2-5, with TRBD2 identical over 11 bases. This CDR3 contains 16 residues. CDR1 and CDR2 (germline): SEHNR, FQNEAQ (reference sequence). After removal of 5 bases from V and 7 bases from J, the junction contained 12 bases not matched to a gene.

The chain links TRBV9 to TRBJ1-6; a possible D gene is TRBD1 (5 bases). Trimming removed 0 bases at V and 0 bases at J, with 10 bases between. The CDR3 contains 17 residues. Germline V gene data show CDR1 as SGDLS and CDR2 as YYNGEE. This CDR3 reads CASSVEDTSSYNSPLHF. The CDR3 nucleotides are TGTGCCAGCAGCGTAGAGGACACGAGCTCCTATAATTCACCCCTCCACTTT. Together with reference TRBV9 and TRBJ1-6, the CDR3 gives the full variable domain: DSGVTQTPKHLITATGQRVTLRCSPRSGDLSVYWYQQSLDQGLQFLIQYYNGEERAKGNILERFSAQQFPDLHSELNLSSLELGDSALYFCASSVEDTSSYNSPLHFGNGTRLTVT.

CDR3 coding DNA: TGTGCCAGCAGTGAAGGAAACAATGAGCAGTTCTTC. Encoded protein: CASSEGNNEQFF. This chain connects TRBV2 to TRBJ2-1; D uncertain. Between the trimmed V and J ends, which lost 1 base and 5 bases, there was a span of 3 bases. Germline V gene data show CDR1 as SNHLY and CDR2 as FYNNEI. The CDR3 runs 12 residues.

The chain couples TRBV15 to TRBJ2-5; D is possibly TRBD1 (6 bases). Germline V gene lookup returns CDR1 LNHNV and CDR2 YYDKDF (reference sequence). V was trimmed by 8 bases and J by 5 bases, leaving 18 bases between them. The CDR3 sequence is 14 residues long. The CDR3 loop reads CATSEDSWEETQYF. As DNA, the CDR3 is TGTGCCACCTCCGAGGACAGTTGGGAGGAGACCCAGTACTTC.

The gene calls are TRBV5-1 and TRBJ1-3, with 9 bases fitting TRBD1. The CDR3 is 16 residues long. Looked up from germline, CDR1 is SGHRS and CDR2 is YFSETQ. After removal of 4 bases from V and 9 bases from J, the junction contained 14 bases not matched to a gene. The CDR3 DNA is TGCGCCAGCAGCCGGACGACCGGGACAGGGAGAGGCACCATATATTTT. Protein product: CASSRTTGTGRGTIYF.

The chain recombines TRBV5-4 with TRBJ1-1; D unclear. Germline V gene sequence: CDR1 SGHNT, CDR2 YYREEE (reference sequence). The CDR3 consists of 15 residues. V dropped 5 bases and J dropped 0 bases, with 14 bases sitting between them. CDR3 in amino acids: CASSSNRELNTEAFF. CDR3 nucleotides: TGTGCCAGCAGTTCAAACCGGGAGCTGAACACTGAAGCTTTCTTT.

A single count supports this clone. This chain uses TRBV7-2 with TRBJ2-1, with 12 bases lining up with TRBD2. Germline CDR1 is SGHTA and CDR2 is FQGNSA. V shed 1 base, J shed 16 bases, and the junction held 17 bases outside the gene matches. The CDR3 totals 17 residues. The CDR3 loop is CASSLEAIGATSGRFFF. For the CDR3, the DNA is TGTGCCAGCAGCTTAGAGGCCATAGGGGCGACTAGCGGGAGATTCTTCTTC.

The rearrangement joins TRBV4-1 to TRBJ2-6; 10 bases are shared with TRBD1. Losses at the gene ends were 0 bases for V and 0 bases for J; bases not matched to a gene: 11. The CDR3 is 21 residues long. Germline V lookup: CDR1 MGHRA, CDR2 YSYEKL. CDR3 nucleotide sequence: TGCGCCAGCAGCCAAGAGCGGCGACAGGGGGCCTTTTCCTCTGGGGCCAACGTCCTGACTTTC. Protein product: CASSQERRQGAFSSGANVLTF.

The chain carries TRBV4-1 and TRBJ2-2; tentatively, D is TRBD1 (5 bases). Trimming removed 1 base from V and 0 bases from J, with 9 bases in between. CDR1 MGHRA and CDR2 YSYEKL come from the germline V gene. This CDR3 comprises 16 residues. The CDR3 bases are TGCGCCAGCAGCCAAGGGGAAGGGGCGAACACCGGGGAGCTGTTTTTT. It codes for CASSQGEGANTGELFF.

CDR3 region: CASSQYNYGYTF. The CDR3, as DNA: TGTGCCAGCAGTCAATATAACTATGGCTACACCTTC. The V call is TRBV2, the J call TRBJ1-2; unclear D gene. Germline V gives CDR1 SNHLY, CDR2 FYNNEI. The CDR3 contains 12 residues. V was shortened by 5 bases and J by 1 base, with 5 bases between the two germline ends.

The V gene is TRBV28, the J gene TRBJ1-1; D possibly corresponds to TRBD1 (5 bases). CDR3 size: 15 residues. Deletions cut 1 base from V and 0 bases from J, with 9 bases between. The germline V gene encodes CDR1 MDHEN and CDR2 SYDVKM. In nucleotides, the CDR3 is TGTGCCAGCAGTTTATTTGGAGGGGTGAACACTGAAGCTTTCTTT. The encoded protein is CASSLFGGVNTEAFF. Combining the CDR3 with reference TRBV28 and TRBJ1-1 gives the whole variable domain DVKVTQSSRYLVKRTGEKVFLECVQDMDHENMFWYRQDPGLGLRLIYFSYDVKMKEKGDIPEGYSVSREKKERFSLILESASTNQTSMYLCASSLFGGVNTEAFFGQGTRLTVV.

CDR3 nucleotides: TGCGCCAGCAGCTTGGTGCAAGGACTAGCGGGACCAGATACGCAGTATTTT. This encodes CASSLVQGLAGPDTQYF. V is TRBV5-1 and J is TRBJ2-3; 12 bases map to TRBD2. CDR1 SGHRS and CDR2 YFSETQ come from the germline V gene. V dropped 0 bases and J dropped 4; count of bases not matched to a gene: 6. This CDR3 contains 17 residues.

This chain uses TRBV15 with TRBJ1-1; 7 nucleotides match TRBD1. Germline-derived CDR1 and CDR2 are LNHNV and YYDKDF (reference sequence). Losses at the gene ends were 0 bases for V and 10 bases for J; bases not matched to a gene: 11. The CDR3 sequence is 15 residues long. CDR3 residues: CATSRETGFLSGAFF. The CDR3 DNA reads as TGTGCCACCAGCAGAGAGACAGGGTTCCTATCTGGAGCTTTCTTT. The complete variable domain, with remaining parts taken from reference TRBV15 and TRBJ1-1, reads DAMVIQNPRYQVTQFGKPVTLSCSQTLNHNVMYWYQQKSSQAPKLLFHYYDKDFNNEADTPDNFQSRRPNTSFCFLDIRSPGLGDTAMYLCATSRETGFLSGAFFGQGTRLTVV.

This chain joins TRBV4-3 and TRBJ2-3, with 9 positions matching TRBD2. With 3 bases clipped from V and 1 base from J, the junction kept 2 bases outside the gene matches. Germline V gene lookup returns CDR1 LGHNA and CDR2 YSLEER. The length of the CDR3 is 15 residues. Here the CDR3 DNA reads TGCGCCAGCAGCCAGGAGCGGGAGGGCACAGATACGCAGTATTTT. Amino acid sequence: CASSQEREGTDTQYF.

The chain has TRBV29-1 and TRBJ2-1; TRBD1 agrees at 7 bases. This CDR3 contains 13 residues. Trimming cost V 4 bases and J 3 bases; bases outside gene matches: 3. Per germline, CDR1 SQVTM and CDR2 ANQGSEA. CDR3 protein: CSVGPGGYNEQFF. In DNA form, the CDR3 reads TGCAGCGTTGGGCCAGGGGGCTACAATGAGCAGTTCTTC.